The 11 T cell receptor beta chains below were found in one sample sequenced in a study of cytomegalovirus exposure and HLA in healthy donors. Both 60 Vbeta primers and 13 Jbeta primers went into the PCR. Here immunoSEQ multiplex PCR was the method, and the copy in TCRdb shows in-frame clones only, minus some. There are 170,000 or so clones in the sample; over 60% occur only once, and around 5.7% lies in the top ten. Sample: PBMCs. These TCRs come from a man in his forties in good health and CMV-seronegative.

The genes are TRBV27 and TRBJ2-1, with D maybe TRBD1 (7 bases). V was cut by 5 bases and J by 15 bases, with 20 bases left in between. This CDR3 has 13 residues. Germline values: CDR1 MNHEY, CDR2 SMNVEV (reference sequence). The CDR3 DNA sequence: TGTGCCAGCAGTCCACCCGGAGGAGGGGGCCTGTTCTTC. It encodes CASSPPGGGGLFF.

The chain uses TRBV6-5 and TRBJ1-2; D unclear. Germline assignment: CDR1 MNHEY and CDR2 SVGAGI. With 0 bases removed from V and 0 bases from J, the gap between germline ends came to 8 bases. CDR3 size: 15 residues. The CDR3 reads CASSYSITANYGYTF. The CDR3 DNA is TGTGCCAGCAGTTACTCGATAACAGCTAACTATGGCTACACCTTC.

This chain connects TRBV27 to TRBJ1-2; perhaps TRBD1 as D (5 bases). The CDR3 loop spans 13 amino acids. Per germline, CDR1 MNHEY and CDR2 SMNVEV (reference sequence). V was clipped by 3 bases and J by 8 bases, with 13 bases between them. For the CDR3, the DNA is TGTGCCAGCAGTTTCGGGACTTCGTACGGCTACACCTTC. As protein: CASSFGTSYGYTF.

The chain uses TRBV5-4 and TRBJ2-5; 12 bases align to TRBD2. V was pared by 5 bases and J by 4 bases, with 9 bases of the junction left unmatched. Germline CDR1 and CDR2: SGHNT and YYREEE (reference sequence). The CDR3 spans 16 residues. The CDR3 spells CASRPVPLAGGETQYF. CDR3 nucleotides: TGTGCCAGCAGGCCCGTCCCACTAGCGGGAGGAGAGACCCAGTACTTC.

V gene TRBV11-3 combines with J gene TRBJ2-7; D uncertain. From germline, CDR1 is SGHNT and CDR2 YENEEA. This CDR3 is built from 15 residues. Trimming shortened V by 1 base and J by 2 bases, and 12 bases separated the two germline ends. The CDR3: CASSLARPGTYEQYF. The CDR3 region has the DNA TGTGCCAGCAGCTTAGCTCGGCCAGGAACCTACGAGCAGTACTTC.

The gene calls are TRBV5-4 and TRBJ2-3; D not certain. This CDR3 is built from 14 residues. V was trimmed by 3 bases and J by 4 bases, leaving 12 bases between them. CDR1 and CDR2 from the germline V gene are SGHNT and YYREEE (reference sequence). The CDR3 is CASSSKLFPDTQYF. The DNA for the CDR3 is TGTGCCAGCAGCTCTAAGCTATTCCCAGATACGCAGTATTTT.

In DNA form, the CDR3 reads TGTGCCAGCAGCTTAGGTCCAGGGGCAATCTACAATGAGCAGTTCTTC. Residues: CASSLGPGAIYNEQFF. V usage is TRBV7-2 and J usage is TRBJ2-1; D is possibly TRBD1 (6 bases). Trimming pared 1 base from V and 3 bases from J, leaving 13 bases between. The CDR3 runs to 16 residues. Per the germline V gene, CDR1 is SGHTA and CDR2 is FQGNSA.

The chain carries TRBV7-2 and TRBJ2-4; no clear D gene. Trimming shortened V by 4 bases and J by 1 base, and 14 bases separated the two germline ends. The CDR3 loop spans 16 amino acids. Germline assignment: CDR1 SGHTA and CDR2 FQGNSA. CDR3 nucleotides: TGTGCCAGCAGCTCGACTGTTTTATTTGCCAAAAACATTCAGTACTTC. It codes for CASSSTVLFAKNIQYF. Supplemented by reference TRBV7-2 and TRBJ2-4, the full variable domain reads GAGVSQSPSNKVTEKGKDVELRCDPISGHTALYWYRQSLGQGLEFLIYFQGNSAPDKSGLPSDRFSAERTGGSVSTLTIQRTQQEDSAVYLCASSSTVLFAKNIQYFGAGTRLSVL.

This clone has a handful of counts. The V and J genes are TRBV7-6 and TRBJ2-5; D ambiguous. From germline, CDR1 is SGHVS and CDR2 FNYEAQ. V was shortened by 4 bases and J by 2 bases, with 11 bases between the two germline ends. The CDR3 has 14 residues. CDR3: CASSSGQLQETQYF. CDR3 DNA: TGTGCCAGCAGCTCTGGGCAGTTGCAAGAGACCCAGTACTTC.

The rearrangement uses TRBV11-2 and TRBJ2-2; 12 bases line up with TRBD2. This CDR3 has 18 residues. Germline-derived CDR1 and CDR2 are SGHAT and FQNNGV. V trimming: 1 base; J trimming: 0 bases; junction bases outside the gene matches: 3. Here the CDR3 reads CASSLGLAGAANTGELFF. The CDR3 DNA is TGTGCCAGCAGCTTAGGACTAGCGGGAGCCGCGAACACCGGGGAGCTGTTTTTT. The full variable domain, in which reference TRBV11-2 and TRBJ2-2 provide the parts outside the CDR3, is EAGVAQSPRYKIIEKRQSVAFWCNPISGHATLYWYQQILGQGPKLLIQFQNNGVVDDSQLPKDRFSAERLKGVDSTLKIQPAKLEDSAVYLCASSLGLAGAANTGELFFGEGSRLTVL.

The rearrangement links TRBV27 to TRBJ2-3; a possible D gene is TRBD2 (5 bases). The CDR3 sequence is 15 residues long. Germline CDR1 MNHEY, CDR2 SMNVEV (reference sequence). Trimming cost V 5 bases and J 0 bases, with 12 bases left between them. The CDR3 DNA reads TGTGCCAGCAGTCGTGAGGGAGCTAGCACAGATACGCAGTATTTT. This encodes CASSREGASTDTQYF.